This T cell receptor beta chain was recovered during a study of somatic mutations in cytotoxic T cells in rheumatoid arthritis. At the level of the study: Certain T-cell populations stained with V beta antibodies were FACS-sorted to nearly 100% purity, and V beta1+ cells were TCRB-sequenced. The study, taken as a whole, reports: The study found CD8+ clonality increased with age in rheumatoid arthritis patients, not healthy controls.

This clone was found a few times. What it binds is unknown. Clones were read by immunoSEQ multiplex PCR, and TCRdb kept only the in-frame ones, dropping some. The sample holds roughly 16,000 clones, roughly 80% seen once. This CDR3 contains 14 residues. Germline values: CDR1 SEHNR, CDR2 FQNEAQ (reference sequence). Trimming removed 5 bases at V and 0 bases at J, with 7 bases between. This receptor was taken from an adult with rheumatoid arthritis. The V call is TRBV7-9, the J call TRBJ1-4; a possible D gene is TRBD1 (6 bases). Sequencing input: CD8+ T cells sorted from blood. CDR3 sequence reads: CASSKGATNEKLFF. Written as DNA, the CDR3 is TGTGCCAGCAGCAAGGGGGCAACTAATGAAAAACTGTTTTTT.